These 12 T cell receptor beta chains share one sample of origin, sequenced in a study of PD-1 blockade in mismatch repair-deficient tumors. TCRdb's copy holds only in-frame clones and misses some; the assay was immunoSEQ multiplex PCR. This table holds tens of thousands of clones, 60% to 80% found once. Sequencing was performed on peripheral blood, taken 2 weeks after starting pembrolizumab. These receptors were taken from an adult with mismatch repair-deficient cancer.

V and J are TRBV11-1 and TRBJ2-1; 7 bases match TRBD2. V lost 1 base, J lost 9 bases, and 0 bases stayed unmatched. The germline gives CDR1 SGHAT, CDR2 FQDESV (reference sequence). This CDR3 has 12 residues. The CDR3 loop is CASSLGGGEQFF. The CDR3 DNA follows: TGTGCCAGCAGCTTAGGGGGGGGTGAGCAGTTCTTC.

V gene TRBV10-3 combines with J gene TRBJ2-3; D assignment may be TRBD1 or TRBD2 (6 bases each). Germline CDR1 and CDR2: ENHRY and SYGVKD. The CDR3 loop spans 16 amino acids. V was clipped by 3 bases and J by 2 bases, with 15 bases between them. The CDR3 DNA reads TGTGCCATCAGTGATCGGGCGGGACAACCCACAGATACGCAGTATTTT. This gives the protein CAISDRAGQPTDTQYF.

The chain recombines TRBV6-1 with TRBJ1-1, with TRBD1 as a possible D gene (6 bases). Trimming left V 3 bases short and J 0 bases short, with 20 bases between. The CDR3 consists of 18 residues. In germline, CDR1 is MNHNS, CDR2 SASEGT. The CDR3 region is CASSEWGRGGTMNTEAFF. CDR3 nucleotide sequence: TGTGCCAGCAGTGAGTGGGGGCGCGGGGGAACCATGAACACTGAAGCTTTCTTT.

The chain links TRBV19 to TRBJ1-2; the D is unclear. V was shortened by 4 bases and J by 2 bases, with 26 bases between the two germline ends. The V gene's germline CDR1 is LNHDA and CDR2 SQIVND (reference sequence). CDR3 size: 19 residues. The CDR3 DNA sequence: TGTGCCAGTAGTAATGGGTTTAGGGCAGATCTTGACCGAAACTATGGCTACACCTTC. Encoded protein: CASSNGFRADLDRNYGYTF.

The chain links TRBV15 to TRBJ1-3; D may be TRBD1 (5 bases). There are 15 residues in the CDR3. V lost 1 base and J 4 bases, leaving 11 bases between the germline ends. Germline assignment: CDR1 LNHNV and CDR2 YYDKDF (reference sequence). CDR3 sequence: CATSRAVNRGNTIYF. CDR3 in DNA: TGTGCCACCAGCAGAGCGGTAAACAGGGGAAACACCATATATTTT.

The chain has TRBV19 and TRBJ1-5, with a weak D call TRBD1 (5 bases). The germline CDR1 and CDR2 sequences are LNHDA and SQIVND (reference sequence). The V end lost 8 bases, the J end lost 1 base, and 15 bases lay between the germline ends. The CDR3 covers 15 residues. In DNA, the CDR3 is TGTGCCAGTGAGCCAAGGGGTCCCAGCAATCAGCCCCAGCATTTT. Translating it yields CASEPRGPSNQPQHF. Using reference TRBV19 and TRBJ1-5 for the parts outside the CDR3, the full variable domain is DGGITQSPKYLFRKEGQNVTLSCEQNLNHDAMYWYRQDPGQGLRLIYYSQIVNDFQKGDIAEGYSVSREKKESFPLTVTSAQKNPTAFYLCASEPRGPSNQPQHFGDGTRLSIL.

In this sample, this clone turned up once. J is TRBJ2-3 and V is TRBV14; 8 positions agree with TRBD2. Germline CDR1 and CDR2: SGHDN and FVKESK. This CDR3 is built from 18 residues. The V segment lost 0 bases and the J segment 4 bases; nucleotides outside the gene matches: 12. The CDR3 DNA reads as TGTGCCAGCAGCCAAGATTTCGCGGGGGGACTGAAGGCAGATACGCAGTATTTT. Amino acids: CASSQDFAGGLKADTQYF.

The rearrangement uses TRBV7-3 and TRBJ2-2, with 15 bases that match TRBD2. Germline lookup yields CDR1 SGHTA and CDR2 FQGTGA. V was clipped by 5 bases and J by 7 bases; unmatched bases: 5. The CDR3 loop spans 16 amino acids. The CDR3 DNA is TGTGCCAGCAGCCTCGGACTAGCGGGAGGGGTCGGGGAGCTGTTTTTT. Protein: CASSLGLAGGVGELFF.

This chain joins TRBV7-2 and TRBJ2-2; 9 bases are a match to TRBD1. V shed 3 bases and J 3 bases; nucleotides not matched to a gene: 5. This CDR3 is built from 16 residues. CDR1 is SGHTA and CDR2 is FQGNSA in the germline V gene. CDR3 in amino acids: CASSFPGQGYTGELFF. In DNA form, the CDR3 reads TGTGCCAGCAGCTTCCCGGGACAGGGATACACCGGGGAGCTGTTTTTT.

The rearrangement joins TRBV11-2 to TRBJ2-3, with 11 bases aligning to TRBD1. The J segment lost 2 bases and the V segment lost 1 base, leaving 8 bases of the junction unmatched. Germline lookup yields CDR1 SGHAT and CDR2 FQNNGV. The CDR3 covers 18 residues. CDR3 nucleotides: TGTGCCAGCAGCTTAGTGGACAGGGGGCGCGGAGTCACAGATACGCAGTATTTT. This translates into CASSLVDRGRGVTDTQYF.

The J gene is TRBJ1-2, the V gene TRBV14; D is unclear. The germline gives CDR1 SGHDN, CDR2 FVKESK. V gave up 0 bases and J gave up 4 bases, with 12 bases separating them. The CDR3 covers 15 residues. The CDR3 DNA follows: TGTGCCAGCAGCCAAGAAGTAGCTAACCGCTATGGCTACACCTTC. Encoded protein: CASSQEVANRYGYTF.

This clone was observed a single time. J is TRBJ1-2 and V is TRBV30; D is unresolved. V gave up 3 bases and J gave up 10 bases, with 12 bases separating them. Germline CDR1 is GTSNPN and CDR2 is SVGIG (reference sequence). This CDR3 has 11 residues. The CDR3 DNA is TGTGCCTGGAGGTCGGCTCAGATCTACACCTTC. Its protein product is CAWRSAQIYTF.